This passage covers 7 T cell receptor beta chains from one sample sequenced in a study of tumor-infiltrating lymphocytes in oesophageal squamous cell carcinoma. TCRdb analysed the PCR reads with MiXCR anew, one entry per CDR3 protein. Here the sample spans tens of thousands of distinct CDR3 sequences, over 30% being singletons. What was sequenced was esophageal tumor tissue. These receptors were taken from a female donor with esophageal squamous cell carcinoma.

In this sample, this clonotype turned up many times. The chain is built from TRBV28 and TRBJ1-2; TRBD1 is a possible D gene (6 bases). Between the trimmed V and J ends, which lost 6 bases and 8 bases, there was a span of 22 bases. This CDR3 spans 15 amino acids. Germline values: CDR1 MDHEN, CDR2 SYDVKM. The chain's CDR3 is CASRTLVVGAQGYTF. DNA for the CDR3: TGTGCCAGCAGAACACTGGTGGTGGGGGCGCAGGGCTACACCTTC.

This clonotype came up many times. Because it lacks the conserved phenylalanine or tryptophan at the end, this CDR3 is likely a read error. The DNA is omitted, as the CDR3 cannot be located on it reliably, and the CDR3 follows TCRdb's listing. The chain is built from TRBV7-8 and TRBJ1-4; the tabulated D call, TRBD1, remains unverified against the DNA. Germline V gene lookup returns CDR1 SGHVS and CDR2 FQNEAQ. From its first to its last residue, the CDR3 has 8 amino acids. CDR3 protein: CASSLVGG.

There are many counts of this clonotype. This rearrangement joins TRBV12-3 or TRBV12-4 to TRBJ2-5, with TRBD2 matching over 12 bases. The closer fit of TRBJ2-1 to the DNA end suggests the J call may be wrong. This CDR3 comprises 14 residues. CDR3 nucleotide sequence: TGTGCCAGCAGCTGGACTAGCGGGAACAATGAGCAGTTCTTC. This sequence encodes CASSWTSGNNEQFF.

This clonotype was seen just once. This sequence joins TRBV7-9 and TRBJ2-5; perhaps TRBD1 as D (5 bases). This CDR3 is built from 13 residues. The ends were cut back, 6 bases at V and 5 bases at J, with 13 bases in the middle. Germline V gene sequence: CDR1 SEHNR, CDR2 FQNEAQ (reference sequence). The DNA of the CDR3 is TGTGCCAGCAGAACCCCAGGGCACGAGACCCAGTACTTC. Its protein is CASRTPGHETQYF.

This clonotype was counted a few times. The chain is built from TRBV5-4 and TRBJ2-1, with 10 bases fitting TRBD2. TRBJ2-7 matches the DNA end more closely, so the J call is doubtful. This CDR3 comprises 15 residues. Looked up from germline, CDR1 is SGHNT and CDR2 is YYREEE (reference sequence). CDR3 in DNA: TGTGCCAGCAGCGCTCGGGTAGCGGGAGGCTATGAGCAGTACTTC. This encodes CASSARVAGGYEQYF.

The chain carries TRBV7-4 and TRBJ2-7; 13 positions agree with TRBD2. V was clipped by 3 bases and J by 3 bases; unmatched bases: 2. CDR1 and CDR2 from the germline V gene are SGHVT and SQSDAQ. The CDR3 has 15 residues. The CDR3: CASSFTSGRVYEQYF. The CDR3 DNA reads TGTGCCAGCAGCTTTACTAGCGGGAGGGTCTACGAGCAGTACTTC.

This clonotype was counted at least ten times. V usage is TRBV2 and J usage is TRBJ2-5; 12 bases are shared with TRBD2. CDR1 and CDR2 from the germline V gene are SNHLY and FYNNEI. The CDR3 consists of 18 residues. J gave up 5 bases and V 3 bases, and 13 bases lay outside the gene matches. As DNA, the CDR3 is TGTGCCAGCAGTGATTGGGGCGGACTAGCGGGATCCGGGGAGACCCAGTACTTC. Translating it yields CASSDWGGLAGSGETQYF.